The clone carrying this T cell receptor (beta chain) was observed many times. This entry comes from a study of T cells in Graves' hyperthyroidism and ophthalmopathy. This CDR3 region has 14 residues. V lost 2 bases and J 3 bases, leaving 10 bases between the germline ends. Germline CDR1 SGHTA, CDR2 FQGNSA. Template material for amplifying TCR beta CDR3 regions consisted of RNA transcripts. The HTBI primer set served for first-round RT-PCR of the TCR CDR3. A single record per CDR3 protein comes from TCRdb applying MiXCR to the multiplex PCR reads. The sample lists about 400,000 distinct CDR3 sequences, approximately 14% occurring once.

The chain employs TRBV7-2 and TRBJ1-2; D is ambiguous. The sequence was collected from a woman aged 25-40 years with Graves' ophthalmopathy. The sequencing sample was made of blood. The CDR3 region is CASSLLPGHYGYTF. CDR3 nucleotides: TGTGCCAGCAGCTTACTGCCCGGACACTATGGCTACACCTTC. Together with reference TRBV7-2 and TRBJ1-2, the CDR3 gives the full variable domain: GAGVSQSPSNKVTEKGKDVELRCDPISGHTALYWYRQSLGQGLEFLIYFQGNSAPDKSGLPSDRFSAERTGGSVSTLTIQRTQQEDSAVYLCASSLLPGHYGYTFGSGTRLTVV.